This T cell receptor (beta chain) was sequenced for a study of shared clonotypes between healthy human individuals. Clones were sequenced by immunoSEQ multiplex PCR, and TCRdb holds only the in-frame ones, with some missing. The data hold 2 million to 2.5 million clones, with 90% to 96% observed a single time. The CDR3 is 15 amino acids. CDR1 and CDR2 (germline): LNHDA, SQIVND (reference sequence). With V trimmed by 3 bases and J by 2 bases, 4 bases remained unmatched. The chain combines TRBV19 with TRBJ2-3, with 8 bases matching TRBD2. What was sequenced was naive CD4+ T cells sorted from blood. The subset is: CD45RA+ positively selected. This receptor was identified in a man aged 18 to 29 in good health. The CDR3 reads CASSIKAGDTDTQYF. DNA for the CDR3: TGTGCCAGTAGTATTAAAGCGGGAGACACAGATACGCAGTATTTT.